A selection of T cell receptor beta chains follows, all from one sample in a study of beta chain features in type 1 diabetes. Some clones are missing from TCRdb's copy, which holds only in-frame ones; the method was immunoSEQ multiplex PCR. The sample includes a few hundred thousand clones, over 8.5% of them seen just once. The material sequenced was central memory CD4+ T cells from blood. These receptors all come from a man aged 25-45 years with type 1 diabetes. CDR3s include the opening cysteine and the closing phenylalanine or tryptophan. The order of the fields is J gene, clone size, V gene, D gene, CDR3 protein, CDR3 DNA. A D gene is named only where the DNA matches it firmly. Expanded clones get a size class; other rows say once, few or many, or leave the size out.

TRBJ1-1 | . | TRBV7-2 | . | CASSLQGFGTEAFF | TGTGCCAGCAGCTTACAGGGGTTCGGGACTGAAGCTTTCTTT
TRBJ2-7 | few | TRBV28 | . | CASNTVAYEQYF | TGTGCCAGCAATACAGTTGCGTACGAGCAGTACTTC
TRBJ2-2 | . | TRBV5-1 | . | CASSLDTNTGELFF | TGCGCCAGCAGCTTAGACACGAACACCGGGGAGCTGTTTTTT
TRBJ2-5 | few | TRBV19 | . | CASSNSGRQTQYF | TGTGCCAGTAGTAATTCCGGGCGGCAGACCCAGTACTTC
TRBJ1-1 | . | TRBV7-9 | . | CASSLVRNTEAFF | TGTGCCAGCAGCTTAGTCAGGAACACTGAAGCTTTCTTT
TRBJ2-5 | few | TRBV5-1 | TRBD2 | CASSLGLGVEGTQYF | TGCGCCAGCAGCTTAGGACTAGGGGTCGAGGGGACCCAGTACTTC
TRBJ1-2 | few | TRBV6-4 | . | CASSEPGTRYTF | TGTGCCAGCAGTGAACCCGGGACACGGTACACCTTC
TRBJ2-5 | many | TRBV5-1 | . | CASSFGGETQYF | TGCGCCAGCAGCTTTGGAGGAGAGACCCAGTACTTC
TRBJ1-1 | few | TRBV18 | . | CASSPPGGYTEAFF | TGTGCCAGCTCACCCCCTGGGGGGTACACTGAAGCTTTCTTT
TRBJ1-6 | few | TRBV28 | . | CASTVAQSVFVSLHF | TGTGCCAGCACTGTGGCACAGAGTGTTTTTGTATCCCTCCACTTT
TRBJ1-4 | . | TRBV25-1 | TRBD1 | CASSEYLGTGGEKLFF | TGTGCCAGCAGTGAATATCTCGGGACAGGGGGCGAAAAACTGTTTTTT
TRBJ2-3 | medium-sized | TRBV7-2 | . | CASSFSSGGTDTQYF | TGTGCCAGCAGCTTTAGCAGCGGAGGCACAGATACGCAGTATTTT
TRBJ2-1 | . | TRBV10-3 | . | CAISERENEQFF | TGTGCCATCAGTGAGCGGGAGAATGAGCAGTTCTTC
TRBJ1-2 | . | TRBV6-5 | TRBD1 | CASSVTGANYGYTF | TGTGCCAGCAGTGTGACAGGGGCCAACTATGGCTACACCTTC
TRBJ2-1 | . | TRBV5-4 | . | CASSVPGQEQFF | TGTGCCAGCAGCGTTCCGGGGCAAGAGCAGTTCTTC
TRBJ2-5 | few | TRBV9 | . | CASSVSTTGQETQYF | TGTGCCAGCAGCGTATCCACCACAGGCCAAGAGACCCAGTACTTC
TRBJ1-3 | . | TRBV5-6 | . | CASSLPPGSGNTIYF | TGTGCCAGCAGCTTACCCCCAGGCTCTGGAAACACCATATATTTT
TRBJ2-1 | few | TRBV5-4 | TRBD1 | CASSLDRGSYEQFF | TGTGCCAGCAGCTTAGACAGGGGATCGTATGAGCAGTTCTTC
TRBJ1-4 | . | TRBV6-5 | . | CASSYTDGNGREKLFF | TGTGCCAGCAGTTACACCGACGGGAACGGGCGGGAAAAACTGTTTTTT
TRBJ2-7 | few | TRBV25-1 | . | CASSFSGGYEQYF | TGTGCCAGCAGTTTTAGCGGAGGCTACGAGCAGTACTTC
TRBJ2-1 | few | TRBV7-2 | . | CASSPARARAEQFF | TGTGCCAGCAGCCCGGCCCGGGCTCGGGCTGAGCAGTTCTTC
TRBJ2-2 | . | TRBV12-5 | TRBD2 | CASGLGEGAADTGELFF | TGTGCTAGTGGTCTAGGGGAGGGTGCAGCGGACACCGGGGAGCTGTTTTTT
TRBJ2-2 | few | TRBV11-1 | TRBD2 | CASSLQAGANTGELFF | TGTGCCAGCAGCTTACAAGCGGGAGCGAACACCGGGGAGCTGTTTTTT
TRBJ2-7 | many | TRBV10-3 | . | CAISRDNYEQYF | TGTGCCATCAGCCGGGACAACTACGAGCAGTACTTC
TRBJ2-7 | few | TRBV9 | . | CASSPHTRAHEQYF | TGTGCCAGCAGCCCGCATACAAGGGCCCACGAGCAGTACTTC
TRBJ2-7 | few | TRBV27 | TRBD1 | CASGTGLREQYF | TGTGCCAGCGGGACAGGTTTGAGGGAGCAGTACTTC
TRBJ2-2 | . | TRBV5-1 | TRBD1 | CATGTGDTGELFF | TGCGCCACCGGGACAGGGGACACCGGGGAGCTGTTTTTT
TRBJ1-3 | many | TRBV5-6 | . | CASSSPTGKAGNTIYF | TGTGCCAGCAGCTCCCCTACAGGGAAGGCTGGAAACACCATATATTTT
TRBJ2-3 | few | TRBV4-1 | TRBD1 | CASSQDTGTGDLRDTQYF | TGCGCCAGCAGCCAAGATACGGGGACAGGAGACCTTCGGGATACGCAGTATTTT
TRBJ1-3 | many | TRBV28 | . | CASRLTGNTIYF | TGTGCCAGCAGGCTCACTGGAAACACCATATATTTT